The 3 T cell receptor beta chains in this list originate from one sample, sequenced in a study of PD-L1 blockade in urothelial cancer. Clones were read by immunoSEQ multiplex PCR, and TCRdb kept only the in-frame ones, dropping some. Seen here are roughly 91,000 clones, more than 70% observed once, and the top ten hold under 15%. Indicated time point: pretreatment peripheral blood. This material consisted of PBMCs, taken around atezolizumab (anti-PD-L1) treatment. The receptors shown here come from a man in his 60s with urothelial cancer.

In this sample, this clone turned up once. The genes are TRBV28 and TRBJ2-2, with 7 bases identical to TRBD1. V gave up 7 bases and J gave up 6 bases; unmatched junction bases: 20. The CDR3 extends over 18 amino acids. Germline CDR1 is MDHEN and CDR2 is SYDVKM. CDR3 protein: CASKRGSVRQTGPGELFF. CDR3 DNA: TGTGCCAGCAAACGAGGCAGCGTACGACAGACAGGGCCCGGGGAGCTGTTTTTT.

This chain links TRBV27 with TRBJ1-4; TRBD1 might be the D (6 bases). V lost 6 bases, J lost 1 base, and 15 bases lay in between. The CDR3 extends over 16 amino acids. The germline CDR1 and CDR2 sequences are MNHEY and SMNVEV (reference sequence). CDR3 in DNA: TGTGCCAGCAGGGCAGGGGTGTTCGGAACTAATGAAAAACTGTTTTTT. Translating gives CASRAGVFGTNEKLFF.

J is TRBJ2-5 and V is TRBV6-5; 7 nucleotides align to TRBD2. V shed 0 bases, J shed 9 bases, and the junction held 10 bases outside the gene matches. Germline CDR1 is MNHEY and CDR2 is SVGAGI. CDR3 length: 15 residues. CDR3 in amino acids: CASSYSGGIGGAQYF. CDR3 bases: TGTGCCAGCAGTTACTCTGGGGGAATTGGGGGGGCCCAGTACTTC.